The 20 T cell receptor beta chains in this list originate from one sample, sequenced in a study of shared clonotypes between healthy human individuals. TCRdb keeps only in-frame clones here, not all; method: immunoSEQ multiplex PCR. The repertoire has around 1 million clones, around three quarters of them found once; the top ten carry about 1.5%. The sample was memory CD4+ T cells sorted from blood. Subset in this sample: CD45RA-negative fraction. The receptors derive from a young man in good health.

V usage is TRBV30 and J usage is TRBJ1-1, with D perhaps TRBD1 (6 bases). V lost 0 bases and J 4 bases, leaving 9 bases between the germline ends. This CDR3 has 13 amino acids. From germline, CDR1 is GTSNPN and CDR2 SVGIG (reference sequence). The CDR3 nucleotides read TGTGCCTGGAGTGTACAGGGCCCCACTGAAGCTTTCTTT. Translated, it gives CAWSVQGPTEAFF.

DNA of the CDR3: TGCGCCAGCAGCCACCCGGGACTAGCCAGGGAGGGCCCCAAAAACATTCAGTACTTC. This encodes CASSHPGLAREGPKNIQYF. The V and J genes are TRBV4-1 and TRBJ2-4; 9 bases match TRBD2. The CDR3 contains 19 residues. Trimming removed 3 bases from V and 2 bases from J; junction bases left unmatched: 14. Germline CDR1 MGHRA, CDR2 YSYEKL.

The chain carries TRBV30 and TRBJ2-7; 10 bases map to TRBD2. The CDR3 totals 14 residues. The ends lost 5 bases at V and 6 bases at J; junction bases unmatched: 10. Germline assignment: CDR1 GTSNPN and CDR2 SVGIG (reference sequence). CDR3 coding DNA: TGTGCCTGGTCTACTCGGCTAGCGGGAGTCGAGCAGTACTTC. This encodes CAWSTRLAGVEQYF.

This chain connects TRBV7-9 to TRBJ2-1; 7 positions agree with TRBD2. The V gene end was trimmed by 4 bases and the J gene end by 0 bases; junction bases not matched to a gene: 6. The CDR3 is 16 amino acids. CDR1 is SEHNR, CDR2 FQNEAQ, per germline (reference sequence). CDR3 residues: CASSSSWGGSYNEQFF. In nucleotides, the CDR3 is TGTGCCAGCAGCTCTAGCTGGGGGGGCTCCTACAATGAGCAGTTCTTC.

This rearrangement joins TRBV10-3 to TRBJ1-1, with D maybe TRBD1 (5 bases). The length of the CDR3 is 13 residues. The V end lost 4 bases, the J end lost 7 bases, and 13 bases lay between the germline ends. The germline V gene encodes CDR1 ENHRY and CDR2 SYGVKD. The CDR3 spells CAISGGAFFEAFF. CDR3 coding DNA: TGTGCCATCAGTGGCGGGGCGTTTTTTGAAGCTTTCTTT.

This chain connects TRBV7-9 to TRBJ2-3; D call uncertain. The germline gives CDR1 SEHNR, CDR2 FQNEAQ (reference sequence). The CDR3 runs 14 residues. The germline V and J ends were trimmed by 6 bases and 6 bases, with 16 bases remaining between them. The CDR3 sequence is CASRKLNSPDTQYF. CDR3 nucleotides: TGTGCCAGCAGGAAATTGAACTCTCCGGATACGCAGTATTTT. The whole variable domain, remainder taken from reference TRBV7-9 and TRBJ2-3, is DTGVSQNPRHKITKRGQNVTFRCDPISEHNRLYWYRQTLGQGPEFLTYFQNEAQLEKSRLLSDRFSAERPKGSFSTLEIQRTEQGDSAMYLCASRKLNSPDTQYFGPGTRLTVL.

The chain is built from TRBV11-3 and TRBJ2-2; D gene unclear. The CDR3 has 12 residues. Germline V gene sequence: CDR1 SGHNT, CDR2 YENEEA. Trimming took 2 bases from V and 7 from J, leaving 5 bases between them. Here the CDR3 reads CASSLKVGELFF. CDR3 nucleotide sequence: TGTGCCAGCAGCTTAAAGGTCGGGGAGCTGTTTTTT.

The genes are TRBV18 and TRBJ2-1, with D perhaps assigned TRBD1 or TRBD2 (6 bases each). The germline gives CDR1 KGHSH, CDR2 LQKENI. Trimming stripped 0 bases from V and 0 bases from J, with 9 bases between. This CDR3 contains 16 residues. The CDR3 nucleotides are TGTGCCAGCTCACCACCGTCGGGGGCCTCCTACAATGAGCAGTTCTTC. It encodes CASSPPSGASYNEQFF. The full variable domain, its missing parts supplied by reference TRBV18 and TRBJ2-1, is NAGVMQNPRHLVRRRGQEARLRCSPMKGHSHVYWYRQLPEEGLKFMVYLQKENIIDESGMPKERFSAEFPKEGPSILRIQQVVRGDSAAYFCASSPPSGASYNEQFFGPGTRLTVL.

The CDR3 region is CASSSQGAGEAFF. CDR3 nucleotide sequence: TGTGCCAGCAGCTCCCAGGGGGCCGGAGAAGCTTTCTTT. The rearrangement links TRBV7-9 to TRBJ1-1, with TRBD1 matching 8 bases. Per the germline V gene, CDR1 is SEHNR and CDR2 is FQNEAQ (reference sequence). The CDR3 totals 13 residues. Losses at the gene ends were 4 bases for V and 8 bases for J; bases not matched to a gene: 6.

This sequence joins TRBV28 and TRBJ2-6; no firm D call. The CDR3 totals 17 residues. Germline-derived CDR1 and CDR2 are MDHEN and SYDVKM. The germline V and J ends were trimmed by 5 bases and 1 base, with 15 bases remaining between them. CDR3 nucleotides: TGTGCCAGCAGTCCCGATGACTCCCCGTCTGGGGCCAACGTCCTGACTTTC. As protein: CASSPDDSPSGANVLTF.

CDR3 sequence: CASSVVGSEAFF. CDR3 DNA: TGCGCCAGCAGCGTAGTGGGGAGTGAAGCTTTCTTT. The chain carries TRBV5-1 and TRBJ1-1; D call uncertain. The CDR3 totals 12 residues. Trimming took off 4 bases at V and 7 bases at J, with 11 bases between the two ends. Germline values: CDR1 SGHRS, CDR2 YFSETQ.

The gene calls are TRBV30 and TRBJ1-4; no reliable D call. Trimming took off 0 bases at V and 4 bases at J, with 9 bases between the two ends. Germline V gene sequence: CDR1 GTSNPN, CDR2 SVGIG (reference sequence). This CDR3 contains 14 residues. The CDR3 nucleotides are TGTGCCTGGAGTGTACGATGGAGTAATGAAAAACTGTTTTTT. This sequence encodes CAWSVRWSNEKLFF.

V and J are TRBV28 and TRBJ2-6; D remains unclear. The V end lost 3 bases, the J end lost 8 bases, and 8 bases lay between the germline ends. The CDR3 is 13 amino acids. CDR1 MDHEN and CDR2 SYDVKM come from the germline V gene. In DNA, the CDR3 is TGTGCCAGCAGTTTGAACGAGCCCAACGTCCTGACTTTC. This codes for CASSLNEPNVLTF.

The rearrangement joins TRBV10-2 to TRBJ1-6; unclear D gene. Trimming took 3 bases from V and 10 from J, leaving 7 bases between them. Germline values: CDR1 WSHSY, CDR2 SAAADI. This CDR3 comprises 12 residues. Here the CDR3 DNA reads TGCGCCAGCAGTGACAGCTACTCACCCCTCCACTTT. Translating gives CASSDSYSPLHF.

This clone was recorded at least ten times. Different DNA sequences within this sample yield the same CDR3. The rearrangement links TRBV11-2 to TRBJ1-1; 7 bases are a match to TRBD1. The ends lost 4 bases at V and 1 base at J; junction bases unmatched: 3. This CDR3 has 14 amino acids. Germline V gene lookup returns CDR1 SGHAT and CDR2 FQNNGV. This chain's CDR3 is CASSSTGSNTEAFF. Here the CDR3 DNA reads TGTGCCAGCAGCTCGACAGGGTCGAACACTGAAGCTTTCTTT.

Only one count was recorded for this clone. The chain is built from TRBV7-3 and TRBJ2-7; weak D call: TRBD1 (6 bases). The CDR3 is 13 residues long. In germline, CDR1 is SGHTA, CDR2 FQGTGA. Trimming removed 0 bases from V and 3 bases from J, with 6 bases in between. Here the CDR3 DNA reads TGTGCCAGCAGCTTAACACAGGGCTACGAGCAGTACTTC. Amino acids: CASSLTQGYEQYF.

This clone appeared once. V usage is TRBV19 and J usage is TRBJ2-7; TRBD1 might be the D (6 bases). Germline V gene data show CDR1 as LNHDA and CDR2 as SQIVND (reference sequence). V dropped 4 bases and J dropped 1 base, with 11 bases sitting between them. The CDR3 sequence is 14 residues long. The chain's CDR3 is CASSTTGISYEQYF. CDR3 coding DNA: TGTGCCAGTAGTACCACAGGGATTTCCTACGAGCAGTACTTC.

This clone appeared a single time. The rearrangement uses TRBV19 and TRBJ1-5; D is undetermined. The V end lost 6 bases, the J end lost 0 bases, and 15 bases lay between the germline ends. The CDR3 totals 16 residues. In germline, CDR1 is LNHDA, CDR2 SQIVND (reference sequence). In DNA, the CDR3 is TGTGCCAGTAGCCTCCAGGAGACTTATAGCAATCAGCCCCAGCATTTT. Its translation is CASSLQETYSNQPQHF.

The chain uses TRBV28 and TRBJ2-7, with 9 bases that match TRBD1. The V and J ends lost 2 bases and 0 bases, in that order; junction bases with no gene match: 2. The germline V gene encodes CDR1 MDHEN and CDR2 SYDVKM. The CDR3 spans 15 residues. This CDR3 is CASSLGTGPSYEQYF. DNA for the CDR3: TGTGCCAGCAGTTTAGGGACAGGGCCCTCCTACGAGCAGTACTTC.

The CDR3 DNA reads TGTGCCAGCAGCGTGGGGGCGAACACCGGGGAGCTGTTTTTT. Protein sequence: CASSVGANTGELFF. The chain links TRBV11-3 to TRBJ2-2, with D perhaps matching TRBD1 or TRBD2 (5 bases each). Deletions cut 5 bases from V and 0 bases from J, with 7 bases between. The CDR3 extends over 14 amino acids. Germline V lookup: CDR1 SGHNT, CDR2 YENEEA.